Given below is one T cell receptor (beta chain) in context. Its antigen is as yet unknown. Clones were read by immunoSEQ multiplex PCR, and TCRdb kept only the in-frame ones, dropping some. Here the sample spans over 25,000 clones, 80% to 95% being singletons. There are 14 residues in the CDR3. J gave up 3 bases and V 4 bases, and 2 bases lay outside the gene matches. Germline V lookup: CDR1 SGHTA, CDR2 FQGNSA. This record belongs to a study of monozygotic twins with cystic fibrosis. Study-wide context: Libraries were built from three micrograms of fragmented DNA using about 14 PCR cycles.

Study-level findings and limits: V usage most resembled the co-twin in 13 of 16 pairs. Monozygotic CF twins shared more identical nucleotide clonotypes than unrelated patients. Clonality was generally low (median roughly 0.0095), higher in the most severe patients.

Source material: blood. This receptor was obtained from a girl under 10 years old with cystic fibrosis. The genes are TRBV7-2 and TRBJ1-4; 7 bases are a match to TRBD1. The CDR3: CASSSGTANEKLFF. The CDR3 nucleotides are TGTGCCAGCAGCTCCGGGACAGCTAATGAAAAACTGTTTTTT.